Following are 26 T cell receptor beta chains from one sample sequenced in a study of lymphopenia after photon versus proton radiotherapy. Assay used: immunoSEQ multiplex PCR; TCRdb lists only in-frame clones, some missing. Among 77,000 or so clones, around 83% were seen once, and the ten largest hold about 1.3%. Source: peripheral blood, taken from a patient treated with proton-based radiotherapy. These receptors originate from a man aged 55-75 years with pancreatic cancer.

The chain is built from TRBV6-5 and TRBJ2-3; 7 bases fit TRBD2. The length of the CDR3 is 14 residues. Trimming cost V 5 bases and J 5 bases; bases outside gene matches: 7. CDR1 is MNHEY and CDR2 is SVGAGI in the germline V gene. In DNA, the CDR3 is TGTGCCAGCAGTATGGGAGGGACGGGAGATACGCAGTATTTT. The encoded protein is CASSMGGTGDTQYF.

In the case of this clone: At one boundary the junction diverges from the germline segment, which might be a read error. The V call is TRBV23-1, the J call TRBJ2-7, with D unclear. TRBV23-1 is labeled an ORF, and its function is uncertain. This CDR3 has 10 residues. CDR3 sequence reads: CASSQLSSFF. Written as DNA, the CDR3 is TGCGCCAGCAGTCAACTGTCGAGTTTCTTC.

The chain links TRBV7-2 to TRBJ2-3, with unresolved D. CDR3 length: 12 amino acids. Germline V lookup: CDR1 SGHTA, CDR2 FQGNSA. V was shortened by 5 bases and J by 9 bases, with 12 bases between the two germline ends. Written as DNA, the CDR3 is TGTGCCAGCAGCCTTAACCCCGGGACGCAGTATTTT. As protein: CASSLNPGTQYF.

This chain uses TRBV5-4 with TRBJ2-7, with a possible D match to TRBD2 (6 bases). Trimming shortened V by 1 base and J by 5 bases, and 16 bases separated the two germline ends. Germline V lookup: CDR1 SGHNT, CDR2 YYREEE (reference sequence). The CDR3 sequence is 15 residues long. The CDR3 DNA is TGTGCCAGCAGCTTGCCAGGGAGGCTTCCTGACGAGCAGTACTTC. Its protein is CASSLPGRLPDEQYF. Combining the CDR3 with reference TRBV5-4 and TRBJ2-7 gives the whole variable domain ETGVTQSPTHLIKTRGQQVTLRCSSQSGHNTVSWYQQALGQGPQFIFQYYREEENGRGNFPPRFSGLQFPNYSSELNVNALELDDSALYLCASSLPGRLPDEQYFGPGTRLTVT.

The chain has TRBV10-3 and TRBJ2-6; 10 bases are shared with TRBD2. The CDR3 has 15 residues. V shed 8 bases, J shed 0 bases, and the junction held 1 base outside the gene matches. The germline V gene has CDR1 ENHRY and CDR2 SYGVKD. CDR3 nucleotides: TGTGCCATCTCTAGCGGGAGCTCTGGGGCCAACGTCCTGACTTTC. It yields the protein CAISSGSSGANVLTF.

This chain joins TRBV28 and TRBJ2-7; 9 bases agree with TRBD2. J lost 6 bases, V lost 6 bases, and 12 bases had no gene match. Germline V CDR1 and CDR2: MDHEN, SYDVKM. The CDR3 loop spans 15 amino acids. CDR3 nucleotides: TGTGCCAGCAGCTCTTGGGTAGCGGGAGCGTCCGAGCAGTACTTC. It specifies CASSSWVAGASEQYF.

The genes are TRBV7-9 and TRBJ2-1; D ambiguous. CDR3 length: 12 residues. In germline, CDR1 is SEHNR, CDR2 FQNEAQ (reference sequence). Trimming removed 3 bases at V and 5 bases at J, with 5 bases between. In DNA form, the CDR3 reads TGTGCCAGCAGCTTCGGAAACAATGAGCAGTTCTTC. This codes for CASSFGNNEQFF.

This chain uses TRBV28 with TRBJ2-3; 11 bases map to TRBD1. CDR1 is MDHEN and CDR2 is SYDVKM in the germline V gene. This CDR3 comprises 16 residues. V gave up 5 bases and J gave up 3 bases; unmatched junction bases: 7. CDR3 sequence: CASSTTGTGGTDTQYF. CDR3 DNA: TGTGCCAGCAGTACTACCGGGACAGGGGGAACAGATACGCAGTATTTT.

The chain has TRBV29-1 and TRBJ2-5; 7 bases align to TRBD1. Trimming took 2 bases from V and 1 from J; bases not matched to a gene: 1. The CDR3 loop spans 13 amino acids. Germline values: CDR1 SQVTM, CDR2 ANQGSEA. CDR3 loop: CSVEWDSQETQYF. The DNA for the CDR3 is TGCAGCGTTGAATGGGACAGCCAAGAGACCCAGTACTTC. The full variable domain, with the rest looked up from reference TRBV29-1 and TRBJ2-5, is SAVISQKPSRDICQRGTSLTIQCQVDSQVTMMFWYRQQPGQSLTLIATANQGSEATYESGFVIDKFPISRPNLTFSTLTVSNMSPEDSSIYLCSVEWDSQETQYFGPGTRLLVL.

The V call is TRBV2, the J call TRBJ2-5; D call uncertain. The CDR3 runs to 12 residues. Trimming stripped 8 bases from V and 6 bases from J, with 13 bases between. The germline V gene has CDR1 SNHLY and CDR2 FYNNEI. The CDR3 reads CASGEVRQTQYF. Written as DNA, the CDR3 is TGTGCCAGCGGGGAAGTTCGGCAGACCCAGTACTTC.

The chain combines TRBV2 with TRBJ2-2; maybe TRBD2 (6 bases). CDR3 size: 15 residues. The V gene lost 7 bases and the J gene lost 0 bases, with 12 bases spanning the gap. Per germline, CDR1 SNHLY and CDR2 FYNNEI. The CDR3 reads CASTAGTSNTGELFF. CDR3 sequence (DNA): TGTGCCAGCACGGCCGGGACTTCGAACACCGGGGAGCTGTTTTTT.

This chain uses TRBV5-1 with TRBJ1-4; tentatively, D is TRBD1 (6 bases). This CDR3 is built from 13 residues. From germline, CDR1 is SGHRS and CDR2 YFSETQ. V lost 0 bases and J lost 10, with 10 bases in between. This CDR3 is CASSLVEGGKLFF. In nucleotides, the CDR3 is TGCGCCAGCAGCTTGGTAGAGGGGGGAAAACTGTTTTTT.

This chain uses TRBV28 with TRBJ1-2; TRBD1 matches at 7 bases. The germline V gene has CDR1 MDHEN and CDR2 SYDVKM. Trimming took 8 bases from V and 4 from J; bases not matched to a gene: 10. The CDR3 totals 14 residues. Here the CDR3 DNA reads TGTGCCAGCGAGGGGGCGGACAAACCCTATGGCTACACCTTC. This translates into CASEGADKPYGYTF.

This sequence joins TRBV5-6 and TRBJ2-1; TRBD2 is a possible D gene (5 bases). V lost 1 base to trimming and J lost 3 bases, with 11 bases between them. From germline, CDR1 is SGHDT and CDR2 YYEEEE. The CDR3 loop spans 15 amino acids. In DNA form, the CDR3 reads TGTGCCAGCAGCTTGTTCGGGGATCTCTACAATGAGCAGTTCTTC. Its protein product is CASSLFGDLYNEQFF.

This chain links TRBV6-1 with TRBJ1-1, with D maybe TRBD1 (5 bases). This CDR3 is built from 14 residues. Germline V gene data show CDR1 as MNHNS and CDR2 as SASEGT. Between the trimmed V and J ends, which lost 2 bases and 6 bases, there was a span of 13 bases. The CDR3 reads CASSENLGVSEAFF. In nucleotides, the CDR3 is TGTGCCAGCAGTGAAAACTTGGGGGTCTCTGAAGCTTTCTTT.

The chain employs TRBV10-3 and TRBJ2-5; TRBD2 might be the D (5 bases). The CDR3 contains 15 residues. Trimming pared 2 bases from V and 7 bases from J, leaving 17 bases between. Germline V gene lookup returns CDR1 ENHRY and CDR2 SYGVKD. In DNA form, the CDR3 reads TGTGCCATCAGTGAGCTTGGCGGGTCAACTGGGACCCAGTACTTC. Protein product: CAISELGGSTGTQYF.

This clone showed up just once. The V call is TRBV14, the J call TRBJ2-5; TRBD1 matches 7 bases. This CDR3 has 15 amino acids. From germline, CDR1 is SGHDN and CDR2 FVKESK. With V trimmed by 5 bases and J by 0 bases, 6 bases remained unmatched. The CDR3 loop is CASSGEGQHQETQYF. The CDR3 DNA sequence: TGTGCCAGCAGCGGAGAGGGACAGCACCAAGAGACCCAGTACTTC.

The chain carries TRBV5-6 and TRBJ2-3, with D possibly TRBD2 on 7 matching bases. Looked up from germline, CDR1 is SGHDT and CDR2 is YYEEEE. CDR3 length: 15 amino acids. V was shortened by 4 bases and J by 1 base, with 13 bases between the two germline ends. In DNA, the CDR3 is TGTGCCAGCAGCCTCGGGGGGCTGGGCACAGATACGCAGTATTTT. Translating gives CASSLGGLGTDTQYF.

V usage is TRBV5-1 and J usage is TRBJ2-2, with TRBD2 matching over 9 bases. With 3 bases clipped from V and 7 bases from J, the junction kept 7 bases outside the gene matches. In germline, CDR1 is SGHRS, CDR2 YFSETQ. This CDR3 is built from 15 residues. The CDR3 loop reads CASSSLAGADGELFF. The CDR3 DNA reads TGCGCCAGCAGCTCTTTAGCGGGAGCGGACGGGGAGCTGTTTTTT.

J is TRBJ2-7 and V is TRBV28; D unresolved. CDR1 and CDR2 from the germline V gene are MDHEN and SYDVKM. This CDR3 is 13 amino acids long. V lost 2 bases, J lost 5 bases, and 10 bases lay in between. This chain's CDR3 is CASSLTPIHEQYF. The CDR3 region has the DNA TGTGCCAGCAGTTTAACCCCGATCCACGAGCAGTACTTC.

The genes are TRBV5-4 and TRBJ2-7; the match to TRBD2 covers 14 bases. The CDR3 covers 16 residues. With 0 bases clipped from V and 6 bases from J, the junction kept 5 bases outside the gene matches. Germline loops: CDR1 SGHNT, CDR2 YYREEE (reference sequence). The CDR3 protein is CASSLGLAGGLGEQYF. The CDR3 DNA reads TGTGCCAGCAGCTTGGGACTAGCGGGAGGGCTGGGCGAGCAGTACTTC.

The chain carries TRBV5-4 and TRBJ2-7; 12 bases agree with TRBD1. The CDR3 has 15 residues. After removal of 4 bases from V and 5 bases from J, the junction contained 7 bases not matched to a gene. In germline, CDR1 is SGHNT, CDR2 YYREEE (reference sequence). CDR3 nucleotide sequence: TGTGCCAGCAGCCTGGGACAGGGGGCGAGGAACGAGCAGTACTTC. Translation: CASSLGQGARNEQYF.

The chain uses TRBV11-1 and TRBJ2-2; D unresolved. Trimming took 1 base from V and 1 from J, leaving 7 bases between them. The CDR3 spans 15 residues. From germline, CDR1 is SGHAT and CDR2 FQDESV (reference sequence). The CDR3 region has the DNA TGTGCCAGCAGCTTAGTGGGTCGGAACACCGGGGAGCTGTTTTTT. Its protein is CASSLVGRNTGELFF.

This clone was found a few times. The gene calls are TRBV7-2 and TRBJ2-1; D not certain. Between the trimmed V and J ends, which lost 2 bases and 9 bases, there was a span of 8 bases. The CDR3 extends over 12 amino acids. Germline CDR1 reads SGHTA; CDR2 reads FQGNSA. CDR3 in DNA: TGTGCCAGCAGCTTAATACCGGGTGAGCAGTTCTTC. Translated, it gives CASSLIPGEQFF.

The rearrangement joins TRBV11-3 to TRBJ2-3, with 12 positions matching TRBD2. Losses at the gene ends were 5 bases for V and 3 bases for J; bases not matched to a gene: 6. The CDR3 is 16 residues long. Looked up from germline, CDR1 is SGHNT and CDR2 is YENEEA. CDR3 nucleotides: TGTGCCAGCAGCGTACGACTAGCGGGAGTGACAGATACGCAGTATTTT. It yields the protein CASSVRLAGVTDTQYF.

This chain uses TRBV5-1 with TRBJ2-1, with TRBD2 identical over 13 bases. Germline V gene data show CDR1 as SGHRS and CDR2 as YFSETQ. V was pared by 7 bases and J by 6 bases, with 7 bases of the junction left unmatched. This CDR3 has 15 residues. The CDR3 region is CASHPGTSGINEQFF. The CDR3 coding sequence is TGCGCCAGCCACCCAGGGACTAGCGGGATCAATGAGCAGTTCTTC.